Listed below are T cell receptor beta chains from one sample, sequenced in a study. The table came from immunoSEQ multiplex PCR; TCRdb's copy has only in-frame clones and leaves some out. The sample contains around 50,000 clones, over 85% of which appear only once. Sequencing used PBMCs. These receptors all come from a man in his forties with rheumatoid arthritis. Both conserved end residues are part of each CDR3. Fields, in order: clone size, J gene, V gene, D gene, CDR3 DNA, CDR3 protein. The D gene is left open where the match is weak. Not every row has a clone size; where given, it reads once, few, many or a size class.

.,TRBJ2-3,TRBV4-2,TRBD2,TGTGCCAGCAGCCAGGAAATCCGACTAGCGGGAACCAGCACAGATACGCAGTATTTT,CASSQEIRLAGTSTDTQYF
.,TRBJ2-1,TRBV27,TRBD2,TGTGCCAGCAGTTTCCTAGCGGGAGGAGGCAATGAGCAGTTCTTC,CASSFLAGGGNEQFF
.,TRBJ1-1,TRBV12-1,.,TGTGCCAGCAGCTTCGGGTACATGAACACTGAAGCTTTCTTT,CASSFGYMNTEAFF
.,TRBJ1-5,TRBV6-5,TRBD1,TGTGCCAGCAGGCGGGACAGTAGCAATCAGCCCCAGCATTTT,CASRRDSSNQPQHF
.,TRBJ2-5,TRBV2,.,TGTGCCAGCTTGGGACAAGCCAGGGAGACCCAGTACTTC,CASLGQARETQYF
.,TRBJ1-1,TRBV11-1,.,TGTGCCAGCAGCTCCGGGCTAAACACTGAAGCTTTCTTT,CASSSGLNTEAFF
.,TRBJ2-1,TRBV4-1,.,TGCGCCAGCAGCCAAGAGAGGAGCAGGCCCAATGAGCAGTTCTTC,CASSQERSRPNEQFF
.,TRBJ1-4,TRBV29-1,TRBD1,TGCAGCGCCGGGACAGGGAATGAAAAACTGTTTTTT,CSAGTGNEKLFF
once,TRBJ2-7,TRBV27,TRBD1,TGTGCCTCGCGCAGGGGGTACGAGCAGTACTTC,CASRRGYEQYF
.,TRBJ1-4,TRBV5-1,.,TGCGCCAGCAGCTTCCGGGCCTCGAATGAAAAACTGTTTTTT,CASSFRASNEKLFF
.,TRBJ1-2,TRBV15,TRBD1,TGTGCCACCAGCAGCGGTACGACAGGGGGCATAGCCCTATATGGCTACACCTTC,CATSSGTTGGIALYGYTF
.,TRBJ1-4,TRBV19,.,TGTGCCAGTTACCCGGCCCACGGGGGCGGAAAACTGTTTTTT,CASYPAHGGGKLFF
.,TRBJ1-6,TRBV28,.,TGTGCCAGCAGAGAAGTGAGCTCCTATAATTCACCCCTCCACTTT,CASREVSSYNSPLHF
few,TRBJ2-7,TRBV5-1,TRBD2,TGCGCCAGCAGCTTTAGCGGGAGCTCCTACGAGCAGTACTTC,CASSFSGSSYEQYF
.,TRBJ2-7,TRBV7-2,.,TGTGCCAGCAGCTTAAACGGGGGCTACGAGCAGTACTTC,CASSLNGGYEQYF
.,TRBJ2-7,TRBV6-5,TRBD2,TGTGCCAGCAGTTACTCGATGGGGGAGGGTCCCGAGCAGTACTTC,CASSYSMGEGPEQYF
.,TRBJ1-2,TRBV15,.,TGTGCCACCAGCAGAGATCGGAGGCAGGATGGCTACACCTTC,CATSRDRRQDGYTF
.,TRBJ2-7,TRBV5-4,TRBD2,TGTGCCAGCAGCCCCTCGACTAGCGGGGTACTCTCCTACGAGCAGTACTTC,CASSPSTSGVLSYEQYF
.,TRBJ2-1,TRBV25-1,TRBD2,TGTGCCAGCAGTGAAAAGAACGGGGGGGCTGGAGAGCAGTTCTTC,CASSEKNGGAGEQFF
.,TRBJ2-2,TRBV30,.,TGTGCCTGGAGTGTAGTAGGCCCCGGGGAGCTGTTTTTT,CAWSVVGPGELFF
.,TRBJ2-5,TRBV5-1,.,TGCGCCAGCAGCTTGGGGGACATGGCGGAGACCCAGTACTTC,CASSLGDMAETQYF
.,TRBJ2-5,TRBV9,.,TGTGCCAGCAGCGTATCCGCCGGGGATAGCCCGTACCAAGAGACCCAGTACTTC,CASSVSAGDSPYQETQYF
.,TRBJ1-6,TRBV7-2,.,TGTGCCAGCAGCGCCCCGGGGTCGAATAATTCACCCCTCCACTTT,CASSAPGSNNSPLHF
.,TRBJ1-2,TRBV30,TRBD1,TGTGCCTGGGCCCGACAGGGCGGCTATGGTTACACCTTC,CAWARQGGYGYTF
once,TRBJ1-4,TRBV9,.,TGTGCCAGCAGCCCCCGCCCGGGGGGTGCAACTAATGAAAAACTGTTTTTT,CASSPRPGGATNEKLFF
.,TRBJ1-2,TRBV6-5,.,TGTGCCAGCAGTTACCCAAAAACGGGACAAGGGGGCTACACCTTC,CASSYPKTGQGGYTF
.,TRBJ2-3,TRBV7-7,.,TGTGCTAGCAGCCTCCTTAGTGGGAAAGGCACAGATACGCAGTATTTT,CASSLLSGKGTDTQYF
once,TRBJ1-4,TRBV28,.,TGTGCCAGCAGTCATCAGGGCTTGGGCGGAAAACTGTTTTTT,CASSHQGLGGKLFF
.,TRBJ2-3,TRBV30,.,TGTGCCTGGAGAGGCCCAGATACGCAGTATTTT,CAWRGPDTQYF
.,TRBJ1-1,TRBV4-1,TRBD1,TGCGCCAGCAGCCAAGGGGGGGGACAGGGCGGCACTGAAGCTTTCTTT,CASSQGGGQGGTEAFF
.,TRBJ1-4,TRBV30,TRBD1,TGTGCCTGGACGTCCCGGGACAGGGATCGAGTGGGGAAACTGTTTTTT,CAWTSRDRDRVGKLFF
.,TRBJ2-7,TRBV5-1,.,TGCGCCAGCAGCAGAACTGATGCCTACGAGCAGTACTTC,CASSRTDAYEQYF
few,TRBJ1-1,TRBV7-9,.,TGTGCCAGCAGCTTAGTGAGCACTGAAGCTTTCTTT,CASSLVSTEAFF
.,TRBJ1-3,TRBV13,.,TGTGCCAGCAGCTTCGAGTACAGGGAGGGTGGAAACACCATATATTTT,CASSFEYREGGNTIYF
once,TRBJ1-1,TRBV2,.,TGTGCCAGCCGTCGATTGAACACTGAAGCTTTCTTT,CASRRLNTEAFF
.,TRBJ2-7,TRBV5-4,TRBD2,TGTGCCAGCAGCTCGCGGACTAGCGGGAGCTCCTACGAGCAGTACTTC,CASSSRTSGSSYEQYF
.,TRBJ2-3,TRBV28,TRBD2,TGTGCCAGCAGTCCCGGAGCCGGACTAGCAATAGATACGCAGTATTTT,CASSPGAGLAIDTQYF
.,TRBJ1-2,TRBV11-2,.,TGTGCCAGCAGCTTTAGCCTACAAGGGGGTGGCGGCTACACCTTC,CASSFSLQGGGGYTF
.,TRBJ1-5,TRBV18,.,TGTGCCAGCTCAAGGGGGAACAATCAGCCCCAGCATTTT,CASSRGNNQPQHF
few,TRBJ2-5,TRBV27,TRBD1,TGTGCCAGCAGTTCCCCGGACAGGGGACAAGAGACCCAGTACTTC,CASSSPDRGQETQYF
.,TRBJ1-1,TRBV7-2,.,TGTGCCAGCAGCTCGAGGGCGAATCTTGCGGCTTTCTTT,CASSSRANLAAFF
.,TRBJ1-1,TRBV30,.,TGTGCCTGGGGGAAGGGCACTGAAGCTTTCTTT,CAWGKGTEAFF
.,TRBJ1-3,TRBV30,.,TGTGCCTGGAGCGGCGGGACGTCTGGAAACACCATATATTTT,CAWSGGTSGNTIYF